This T cell receptor (beta chain) derives from a study of control samples from healthy donors and cancer patients (TCRdb year 2020). Worth noting for this clone: Its antigen remains unidentified. Within one base of it there is no much larger clone, and no base qualities were kept.

Per the germline V gene, MNHEY is the CDR1 and SVGAGI is the CDR2. The CDR3 contains 14 residues, cysteine and phenylalanine counted. The retained sequence is limited to the CDR3, 42 bases, with the frame set at the first base. The germline V and J ends show losses of 8 bases and 4 bases respectively, and no gene match explains 10 bases of the junction. Library generation was performed with the immunoSEQ multiplex PCR assay. TCRdb took over this immuneACCESS table, retaining in-frame rearrangements with V and J assigned. Such tables are incomplete; in checked studies, under half of the missing clones stem from an unresolved V gene, and the remainder is unexplained. The sample table records some 150,000 clones; about 95% of these occur just once. The ten most abundant clones make up 14% of the sample.

The clonotype originates from a man between 60 and 75 years old with colorectal cancer. Sequencing used PBMCs. The sequence joins TRBV6-5 to TRBJ1-2, with 7 central nucleotides matching TRBD1. The CDR3 amino acid sequence is: CASADDRAFYGYTF. The DNA sequence reads TGTGCCAGCGCCGATGACAGGGCCTTCTATGGCTACACCTTC.